Each of the 14 T cell receptor beta chains below was sequenced from the same sample in a study of control samples from healthy donors and cancer patients. The table came from immunoSEQ multiplex PCR; TCRdb's copy has only in-frame clones and leaves some out. The top ten hold around 1.3% of the sample, which has under 85,000 clones, roughly 93% seen once. Material: PBMCs. All receptors derive from a woman in her thirties or forties with lung cancer.

The count of this clone is one. The chain carries TRBV18 and TRBJ1-1; perhaps TRBD1 as D (5 bases). The CDR3 has 12 residues. The germline CDR1 and CDR2 sequences are KGHSH and LQKENI. Trimming took 4 bases from V and 6 from J, leaving 9 bases between them. The CDR3 sequence: CASSQGLAEAFF. The CDR3 DNA reads as TGTGCCAGCTCACAGGGGCTCGCTGAAGCTTTCTTT.

Here the CDR3 DNA reads TGTGCCAGCAGTCCAATTTGGGCGGGACGATCTGGAAACACCATATATTTT. This translates into CASSPIWAGRSGNTIYF. This sequence joins TRBV28 and TRBJ1-3, with D possibly being TRBD1 (5 bases). V was cut by 5 bases and J by 1 base, with 18 bases left in between. Germline CDR1 is MDHEN and CDR2 is SYDVKM. The CDR3 runs 17 residues.

The chain links TRBV19 to TRBJ1-1; TRBD1 might be the D (5 bases). V was cut by 3 bases and J by 4 bases, with 9 bases left in between. CDR3 size: 13 residues. Germline V gene sequence: CDR1 LNHDA, CDR2 SQIVND (reference sequence). The CDR3 bases are TGTGCCAGTAGTATTGGCAGGGTCACTGAAGCTTTCTTT. The encoded protein is CASSIGRVTEAFF.

About this clone itself: In the same sample, other DNA sequences code for this CDR3. The chain recombines TRBV5-1 with TRBJ2-7; TRBD2 matches 8 bases. The CDR3 extends over 17 amino acids. Germline V gene lookup returns CDR1 SGHRS and CDR2 YFSETQ. V was pared by 4 bases and J by 1 base, with 13 bases of the junction left unmatched. The CDR3 spells CASSGESAGGGSYEQYF. DNA for the CDR3: TGCGCCAGCAGCGGGGAAAGCGCGGGGGGTGGTTCCTACGAGCAGTACTTC.

CDR3 bases: TGTGCCAGCAGCCAACCGGGACAGCCTCATGCCTACGAGCAGTACTTC. As protein: CASSQPGQPHAYEQYF. The genes are TRBV3-1 (or the pseudogene TRBV3-2) and TRBJ2-7; 7 bases line up with TRBD1. CDR3 length: 16 amino acids. The trim removed 2 bases at V and 2 bases at J, leaving 9 bases unmatched. The germline gives CDR1 LGHDT, CDR2 YNNKEL (reference sequence).

The genes are TRBV11-2 and TRBJ1-4; 10 positions agree with TRBD1. The CDR3 length is 17 residues. Germline V gene sequence: CDR1 SGHAT, CDR2 FQNNGV. Trimming removed 5 bases from V and 0 bases from J; junction bases left unmatched: 6. The CDR3 protein is CASSTGQGPPTNEKLFF. CDR3 in DNA: TGTGCCAGCAGCACGGGACAGGGGCCACCAACTAATGAAAAACTGTTTTTT.

V is TRBV27 and J is TRBJ2-3; maybe TRBD2 (6 bases). The CDR3 is 18 residues long. Germline lookup yields CDR1 MNHEY and CDR2 SMNVEV (reference sequence). V was clipped by 3 bases and J by 3 bases, with 22 bases between them. CDR3 loop: CASSFSTPDYLATDTQYF. CDR3 coding DNA: TGTGCCAGCAGTTTCTCGACCCCGGACTACTTAGCAACAGATACGCAGTATTTT.

Only one count was recorded for this clone. The chain uses TRBV30 and TRBJ1-3, with D hard to call. Trimming cost V 2 bases and J 9 bases, with 17 bases left between them. The CDR3 runs to 14 residues. The V gene's germline CDR1 is GTSNPN and CDR2 SVGIG (reference sequence). The CDR3 loop reads CAWSLDGVWGTIYF. The CDR3 region has the DNA TGTGCCTGGAGTCTTGATGGGGTTTGGGGCACCATATATTTT.

V is TRBV5-1 and J is TRBJ2-7, with TRBD2 matching 9 bases. The V segment lost 1 base and the J segment 1 base; nucleotides outside the gene matches: 12. This CDR3 is built from 18 residues. Germline V gene sequence: CDR1 SGHRS, CDR2 YFSETQ. In DNA, the CDR3 is TGCGCCAGCAGCTTGCGGGGGCGGACTAGCGTTAGGTCCTACGAGCAGTACTTC. Its translation: CASSLRGRTSVRSYEQYF.

The V and J genes are TRBV2 and TRBJ1-5, with a weak D call TRBD1 (5 bases). V was trimmed by 7 bases and J by 1 base, leaving 11 bases between them. Germline V gene data show CDR1 as SNHLY and CDR2 as FYNNEI. The CDR3 contains 14 residues. The DNA for the CDR3 is TGTGCCAGCATGGGGACGGGAAGCAATCAGCCCCAGCATTTT. Amino acids: CASMGTGSNQPQHF.

The chain recombines TRBV9 with TRBJ2-3; 7 bases match TRBD1. With V trimmed by 5 bases and J by 0 bases, 6 bases remained unmatched. The V gene's germline CDR1 is SGDLS and CDR2 YYNGEE. The CDR3 length is 15 residues. The CDR3 DNA is TGTGCCAGCAGTGAACAGGGGTTAAGCACAGATACGCAGTATTTT. Its translation: CASSEQGLSTDTQYF. The variable domain in full, with the rest retrieved from reference TRBV9 and TRBJ2-3, is DSGVTQTPKHLITATGQRVTLRCSPRSGDLSVYWYQQSLDQGLQFLIQYYNGEERAKGNILERFSAQQFPDLHSELNLSSLELGDSALYFCASSEQGLSTDTQYFGPGTRLTVL.

This clone has only one observation. CDR3 DNA sequence: TGTGCCACCAGTGATTTGCAAACTGGGGTCGGCTATGGCTACACCTTC. Translation: CATSDLQTGVGYGYTF. The chain employs TRBV24-1 and TRBJ1-2; no definite D call. This CDR3 has 16 residues. Germline CDR1 reads KGHDR; CDR2 reads SFDVKD. Trimming took off 0 bases at V and 4 bases at J, with 14 bases between the two ends.

The rearrangement uses TRBV6-2 or TRBV6-3 and TRBJ1-1; possible D gene TRBD1, 5 bases. Trimming removed 3 bases at V and 3 bases at J, with 11 bases between. This CDR3 comprises 14 residues. Germline V gene lookup returns CDR1 MNHEY and CDR2 SVGEGT. CDR3 protein: CASSYGGLYTEAFF. DNA for the CDR3: TGTGCCAGCAGTTATGGGGGATTATACACTGAAGCTTTCTTT.

The rearrangement uses TRBV6-5 and TRBJ1-2; D is perhaps TRBD1 (5 bases). The CDR3 totals 14 residues. Trimming cost V 6 bases and J 6 bases, with 17 bases left between them. CDR1 MNHEY and CDR2 SVGAGI come from the germline V gene. The DNA of the CDR3 is TGTGCCAGCAGCGACCTTCAGGGAGGGCATGGCTACACCTTC. Translated: CASSDLQGGHGYTF.